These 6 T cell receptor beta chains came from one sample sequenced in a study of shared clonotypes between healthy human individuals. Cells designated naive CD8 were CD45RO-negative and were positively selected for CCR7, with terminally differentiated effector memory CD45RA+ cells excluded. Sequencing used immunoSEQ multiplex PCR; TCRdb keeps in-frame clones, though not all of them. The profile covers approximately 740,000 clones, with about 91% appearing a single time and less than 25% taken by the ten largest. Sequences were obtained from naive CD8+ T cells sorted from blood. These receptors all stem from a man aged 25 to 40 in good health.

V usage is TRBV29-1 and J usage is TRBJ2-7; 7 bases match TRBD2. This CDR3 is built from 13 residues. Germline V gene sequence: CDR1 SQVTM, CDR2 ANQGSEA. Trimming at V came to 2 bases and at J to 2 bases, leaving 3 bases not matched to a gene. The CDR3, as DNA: TGCAGCGTTGAACTAGCGGATACCTACGAGCAGTACTTC. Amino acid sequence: CSVELADTYEQYF.

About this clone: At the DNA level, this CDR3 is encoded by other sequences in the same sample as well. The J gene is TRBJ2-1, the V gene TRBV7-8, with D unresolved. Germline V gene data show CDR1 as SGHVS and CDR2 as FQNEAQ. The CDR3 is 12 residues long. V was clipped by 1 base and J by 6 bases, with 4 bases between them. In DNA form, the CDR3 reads TGTGCCAGCAGCTTAGGTGCCAATGAGCAGTTCTTC. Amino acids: CASSLGANEQFF.

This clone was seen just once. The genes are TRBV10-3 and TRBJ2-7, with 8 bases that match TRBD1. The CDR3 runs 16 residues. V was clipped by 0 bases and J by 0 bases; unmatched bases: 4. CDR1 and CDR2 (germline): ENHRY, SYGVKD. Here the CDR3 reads CAISESLDRDSYEQYF. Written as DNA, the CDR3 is TGTGCCATCAGTGAGTCGTTGGACAGGGACTCCTACGAGCAGTACTTC.

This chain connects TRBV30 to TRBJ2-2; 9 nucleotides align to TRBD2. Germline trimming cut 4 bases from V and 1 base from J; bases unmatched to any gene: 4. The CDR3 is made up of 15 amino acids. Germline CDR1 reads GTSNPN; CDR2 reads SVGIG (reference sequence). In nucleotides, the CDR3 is TGTGCCTGGACGACTAGCGGATGGAACACCGGGGAGCTGTTTTTT. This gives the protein CAWTTSGWNTGELFF.

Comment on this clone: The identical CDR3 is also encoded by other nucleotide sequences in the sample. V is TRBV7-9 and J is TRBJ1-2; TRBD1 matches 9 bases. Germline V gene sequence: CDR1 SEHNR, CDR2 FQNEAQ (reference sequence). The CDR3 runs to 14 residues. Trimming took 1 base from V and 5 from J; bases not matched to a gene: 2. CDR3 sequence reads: CASSLGQGDYGYTF. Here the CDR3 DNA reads TGTGCCAGCAGCTTAGGACAGGGGGATTATGGCTACACCTTC.

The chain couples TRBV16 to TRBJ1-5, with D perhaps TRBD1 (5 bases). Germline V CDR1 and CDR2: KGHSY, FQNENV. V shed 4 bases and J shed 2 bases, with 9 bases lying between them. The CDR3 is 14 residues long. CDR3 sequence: CASSPGSGNQPQHF. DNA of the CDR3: TGTGCCAGCAGCCCAGGGTCGGGCAATCAGCCCCAGCATTTT.